Listed below are T cell receptor beta chains from one sample, sequenced in a study of metastatic and nonmetastatic thyroid tumors. TCRdb re-called clones via MiXCR from the PCR reads. The sample shows 26,000 or so clones, around 16% of them seen only once. Sample: blood. These receptors were collected from a male donor with papillary thyroid cancer or a benign thyroid nodule (not recorded which). Some clones in this sample may be carry-over from other donors' samples. The CDR3 runs from the conserved cysteine through the conserved F or W. Fields, in order: J gene, clone size, V gene, D gene, CDR3 protein, CDR3 DNA. A D gene is named only where the DNA matches it firmly. Clone size appears in some rows only: once, few, many, or a class for an expanded clone.

>TRBJ2-2|many|TRBV5-1|TRBD2
CASSLAGGRSDTGELFF
TGCGCCAGCAGCTTGGCAGGCGGGAGGTCTGACACCGGGGAGCTGTTTTTT
>TRBJ1-2|-|TRBV19|-
CASSIQVNYGYTF
TGTGCCAGTAGTATCCAGGTAAACTATGGCTACACCTTC
>TRBJ2-4|many|TRBV28|-
CASSTVGRSKNIQYF
TGTGCCAGCAGCACGGTGGGGAGGTCCAAAAACATTCAGTACTTC
>TRBJ2-1|many|TRBV5-1|-
CASSPLSLNEQFF
TGCGCCAGCAGCCCTTTGAGCCTCAATGAGCAGTTCTTC
>TRBJ1-5|few|TRBV12-3/TRBV12-4|-
CASSFSLRQPQHF
TGTGCCAGCAGTTTCAGCCTCAGGCAGCCCCAGCATTTT
>TRBJ2-7|many|TRBV2|-
CASRPGTREQYF
TGTGCCAGCAGGCCCGGGACCCGCGAGCAGTACTTC
>TRBJ2-7|many|TRBV19|-
CANPGPNYEQYF
TGTGCCAACCCGGGACCCAACTACGAGCAGTACTTC
>TRBJ2-2|-|TRBV6-1|-
CASSTSGGPLPGELFF
TGTGCCAGCAGTACGTCCGGGGGACCTCTTCCCGGGGAGCTGTTTTTT
>TRBJ1-2|many|TRBV4-1|TRBD1
CASSRSTGGDYGYTF
TGCGCCAGCAGCCGTTCGACAGGGGGCGACTATGGCTACACCTTC
>TRBJ2-2|many|TRBV14|TRBD2
CASSHGLASSGELFF
TGTGCCAGCAGCCATGGACTAGCGAGCTCCGGGGAGCTGTTTTTT
>TRBJ2-7|many|TRBV29-1|TRBD2
CSVGGGGGYEQYF
TGCAGCGTTGGCGGGGGGGGTGGCTACGAGCAGTACTTC
>TRBJ2-3|many|TRBV10-2|TRBD2
CASSDSGRTDTQYF
TGCGCCAGCAGTGATAGCGGGAGAACAGATACGCAGTATTTT
>TRBJ2-7|-|TRBV7-7|TRBD2
CASSPGTSSYEQYF
TGTGCTAGCAGTCCCGGGACTAGCTCCTACGAGCAGTACTTC
>TRBJ2-7|medium-sized|TRBV12-3/TRBV12-4|-
CASSLTGTRSYEQYF
TGTGCCAGCAGTCTAACCGGGACAAGATCCTACGAGCAGTACTTC
>TRBJ2-1|-|TRBV3-1|-
CASRNRVGNEQFF
TGTGCCAGCAGGAACAGGGTTGGCAATGAGCAGTTCTTC